This T cell receptor beta chain emerged from a study of CD8 T cells in ankylosing spondylitis. Study findings and constraints: Some motif variants had been reported before (in reactive arthritis synovial fluid and blood). CD8+ disease-linked clones were present at relatively low frequencies in blood. Disease-associated clones were reportedly significantly overrepresented in matched ankylosing spondylitis synovial fluid. Within ankylosing spondylitis blood, a TCR beta motif made up of eight highly homologous variants appeared to be characteristic.

The CDR3 consists of 14 residues. Germline CDR1 and CDR2: SGHRS and YFSETQ. Trimming cost V 1 base and J 2 bases, with 10 bases left between them. TCRdb fed the 5' RACE reads into MiXCR, producing one record per CDR3 protein. Here the sample spans a few hundred thousand distinct CDR3 sequences, 11% being singletons. Worth noting for this clonotype: As yet, its antigen is unknown.

The chain combines TRBV5-1 with TRBJ2-7; D uncertain. This clonotype was obtained from a female donor with ankylosing spondylitis or in good health (not recorded which). Specimen: blood, either unsorted or a sorted T cell fraction (not recorded which). DNA for the CDR3: TGCGCCAGCAGCTTGCCGGGCCCCACCTACGAGCAGTACTTC. Its protein product is CASSLPGPTYEQYF. The full variable domain, with the rest looked up from reference TRBV5-1 and TRBJ2-7, is KAGVTQTPRYLIKTRGQQVTLSCSPISGHRSVSWYQQTPGQGLQFLFEYFSETQRNKGNFPGRFSGRQFSNSRSEMNVSTLELGDSALYLCASSLPGPTYEQYFGPGTRLTVT.